These 10 T cell receptor beta chains share one sample of origin, sequenced in a study of cytomegalovirus exposure and HLA in healthy donors. Primers for the PCR totalled 60 Vbeta and 13 Jbeta. Profiled with immunoSEQ multiplex PCR; TCRdb holds only in-frame clones, not every one. The sample lists 150,000 to 200,000 clones; roughly 79% were seen once. The sequencing sample was made of PBMCs. The source is a woman aged 25 to 45 in good health and CMV-seropositive.

The V call is TRBV10-1, the J call TRBJ1-3; D gene unclear. This CDR3 contains 13 residues. V lost 3 bases and J lost 9, with 12 bases in between. Germline V CDR1 and CDR2: WNHNN, SYGVQD (reference sequence). CDR3 DNA sequence: TGCGCCAGCAGTGAAACCGCAACGGGCACCATATATTTT. Its protein product is CASSETATGTIYF.

Here the CDR3 DNA reads TGTGCCAGCAGCGTAGGGACAGGTCTCGAAAAACTGTTTTTT. As protein: CASSVGTGLEKLFF. The V and J genes are TRBV9 and TRBJ1-4; 7 bases map to TRBD1. J gave up 8 bases and V 0 bases, and 4 bases lay outside the gene matches. Germline CDR1 reads SGDLS; CDR2 reads YYNGEE. The CDR3 contains 14 residues.

The chain uses TRBV10-1 and TRBJ1-2; D remains ambiguous. CDR1 is WNHNN, CDR2 SYGVQD, per germline (reference sequence). Trimming left V 2 bases short and J 4 bases short, with 14 bases between. The length of the CDR3 is 15 residues. As DNA, the CDR3 is TGCGCCAGCAGTGAGGATGGGAGGGTCGCCTATGGCTACACCTTC. This translates into CASSEDGRVAYGYTF.

The chain is built from TRBV13 and TRBJ2-1, with a tentative D call TRBD2 (5 bases). V was pared by 1 base and J by 7 bases, with 11 bases between. CDR3 length equals 14 residues. CDR1 PRHDT and CDR2 FYEKMQ come from the germline V gene (reference sequence). The CDR3 DNA reads as TGTGCCAGCAGCTTAGTTTTAGCGAGGAATGAGCAGTTCTTC. Translated: CASSLVLARNEQFF.

This chain links TRBV7-2 with TRBJ2-1; TRBD2 agrees at 12 bases. Trimming removed 3 bases from V and 6 bases from J; junction bases left unmatched: 0. CDR3 length: 14 amino acids. Looked up from germline, CDR1 is SGHTA and CDR2 is FQGNSA. The CDR3 is CASSLGLAGNEQFF. In DNA form, the CDR3 reads TGTGCCAGCAGCTTGGGACTAGCGGGCAATGAGCAGTTCTTC.

This clone was counted a few times. CDR3 residues: CASGKIAGGRIGVNTEAFF. Here the CDR3 DNA reads TGTGCCAGCGGCAAGATCGCGGGGGGCCGAATCGGGGTGAACACTGAAGCTTTCTTT. V gene TRBV9 combines with J gene TRBJ1-1; D might be TRBD1 (6 bases). The CDR3 has 19 amino acids. Trimming removed 7 bases from V and 0 bases from J, with 28 bases in between. Germline values: CDR1 SGDLS, CDR2 YYNGEE.

Only a few counts were recorded for this clone. The chain couples TRBV2 to TRBJ2-1; D gene unclear. V shed 0 bases and J shed 3 bases, with 6 bases lying between them. Germline values: CDR1 SNHLY, CDR2 FYNNEI. This CDR3 is built from 14 residues. CDR3 bases: TGTGCCAGCAGTGAAGCTTTGAGCTACAATGAGCAGTTCTTC. This sequence encodes CASSEALSYNEQFF.

This sequence joins TRBV30 and TRBJ1-1; D ambiguous. CDR3 length: 12 residues. Germline lookup yields CDR1 GTSNPN and CDR2 SVGIG (reference sequence). CDR3 DNA sequence: TGTCTGATACAGAATTTGAACACTGAAGCTTTCTTT. Its protein is CLIQNLNTEAFF. The whole variable domain, remainder taken from reference TRBV30 and TRBJ1-1, is SQTIHQWPATLVQPVGSPLSLECTVEGTSNPNLYWYRQAAGRGLQLLFYSVGIGQISSEVPQNLSASRPQDRQFILSSKKLLLSDSGFYLCLIQNLNTEAFFGQGTRLTVV.

About this clone itself: This sample also contains other DNA sequences that code for the same CDR3. The chain links TRBV9 to TRBJ2-7, with 8 bases identical to TRBD2. Germline assignment: CDR1 SGDLS and CDR2 YYNGEE. Trimming at V came to 0 bases and at J to 1 base, leaving 3 bases not matched to a gene. The CDR3 runs to 15 residues. In DNA, the CDR3 is TGTGCCAGCAGCGTAGGAACTAGCGGTTCCTACGAGCAGTACTTC. Protein product: CASSVGTSGSYEQYF.

This clone showed up just once. V gene TRBV7-2 combines with J gene TRBJ2-1; possibly TRBD2 for D (6 bases). CDR1 is SGHTA, CDR2 FQGNSA, per germline. There are 15 residues in the CDR3. V lost 5 bases and J 0 bases, leaving 11 bases between the germline ends. The CDR3 sequence: CASSMSGSSYNEQFF. The CDR3 DNA sequence: TGTGCCAGCAGCATGTCCGGGAGCTCCTACAATGAGCAGTTCTTC. Looking up the rest from reference TRBV7-2 and TRBJ2-1 gives the full variable domain: GAGVSQSPSNKVTEKGKDVELRCDPISGHTALYWYRQSLGQGLEFLIYFQGNSAPDKSGLPSDRFSAERTGGSVSTLTIQRTQQEDSAVYLCASSMSGSSYNEQFFGPGTRLTVL.